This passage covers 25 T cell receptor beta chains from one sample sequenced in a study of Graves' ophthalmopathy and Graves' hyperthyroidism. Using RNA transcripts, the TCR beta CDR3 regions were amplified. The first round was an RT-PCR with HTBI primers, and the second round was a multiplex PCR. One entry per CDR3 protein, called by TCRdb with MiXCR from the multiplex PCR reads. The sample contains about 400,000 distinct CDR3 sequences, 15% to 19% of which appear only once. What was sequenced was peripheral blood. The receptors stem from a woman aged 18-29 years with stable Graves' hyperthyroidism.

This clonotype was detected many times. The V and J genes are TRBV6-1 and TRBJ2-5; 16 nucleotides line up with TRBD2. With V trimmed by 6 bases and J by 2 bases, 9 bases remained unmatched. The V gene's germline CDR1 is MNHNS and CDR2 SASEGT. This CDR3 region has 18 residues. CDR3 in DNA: TGTGCCAGCAGCGCCCGGTCGGGACTAGCGGGGGGGCAAGAGACCCAGTACTTC. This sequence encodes CASSARSGLAGGQETQYF.

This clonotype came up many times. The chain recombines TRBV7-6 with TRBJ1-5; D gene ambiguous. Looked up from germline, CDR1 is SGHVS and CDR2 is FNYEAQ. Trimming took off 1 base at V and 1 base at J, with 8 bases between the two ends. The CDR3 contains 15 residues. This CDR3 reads CASSLDGQSNQPQHF. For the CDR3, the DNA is TGTGCCAGCAGCTTAGATGGGCAGAGCAATCAGCCCCAGCATTTT.

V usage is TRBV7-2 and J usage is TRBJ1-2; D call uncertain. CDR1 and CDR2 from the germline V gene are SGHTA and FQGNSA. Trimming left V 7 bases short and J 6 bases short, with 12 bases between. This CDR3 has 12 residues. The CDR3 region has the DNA TGTGCCAGCAATACGGTTGGAAATGGCTACACCTTC. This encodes CASNTVGNGYTF. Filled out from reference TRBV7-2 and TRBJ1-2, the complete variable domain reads GAGVSQSPSNKVTEKGKDVELRCDPISGHTALYWYRQSLGQGLEFLIYFQGNSAPDKSGLPSDRFSAERTGGSVSTLTIQRTQQEDSAVYLCASNTVGNGYTFGSGTRLTVV.

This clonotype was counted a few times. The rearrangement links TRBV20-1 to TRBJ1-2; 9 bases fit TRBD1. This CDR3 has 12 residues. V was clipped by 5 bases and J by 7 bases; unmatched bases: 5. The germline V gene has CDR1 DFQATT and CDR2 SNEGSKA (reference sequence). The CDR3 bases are TGCAGTGCTCCCGGGACAGGGTTTGGCTACACCTTC. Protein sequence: CSAPGTGFGYTF.

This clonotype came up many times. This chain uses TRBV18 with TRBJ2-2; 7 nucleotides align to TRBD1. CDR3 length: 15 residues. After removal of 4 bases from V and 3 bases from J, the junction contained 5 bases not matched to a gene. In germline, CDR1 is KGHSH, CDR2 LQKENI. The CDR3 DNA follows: TGTGCCAGCTCACGGGGGACAGACTACACCGGGGAGCTGTTTTTT. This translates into CASSRGTDYTGELFF.

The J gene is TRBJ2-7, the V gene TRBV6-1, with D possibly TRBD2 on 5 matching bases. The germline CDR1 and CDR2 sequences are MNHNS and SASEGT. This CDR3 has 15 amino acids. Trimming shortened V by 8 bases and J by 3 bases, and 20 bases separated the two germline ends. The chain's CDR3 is CASLNPHRGLYEQYF. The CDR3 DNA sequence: TGTGCCAGCCTAAATCCTCACCGAGGGCTCTACGAGCAGTACTTC.

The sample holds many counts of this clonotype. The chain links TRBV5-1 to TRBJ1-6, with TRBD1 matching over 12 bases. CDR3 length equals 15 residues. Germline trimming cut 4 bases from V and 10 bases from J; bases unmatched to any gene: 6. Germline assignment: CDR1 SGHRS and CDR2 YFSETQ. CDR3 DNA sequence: TGCGCCAGCAGCGGGACAGGGGGCCCGGGGTCACCCCTCCACTTT. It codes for CASSGTGGPGSPLHF.

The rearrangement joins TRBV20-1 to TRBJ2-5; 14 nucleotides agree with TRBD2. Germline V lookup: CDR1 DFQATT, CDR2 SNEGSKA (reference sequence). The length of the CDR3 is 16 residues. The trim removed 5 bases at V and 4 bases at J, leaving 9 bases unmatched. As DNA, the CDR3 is TGCAGTGCTGAGTCTAGACTAGCGGGGGGGTCAGAGACCCAGTACTTC. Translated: CSAESRLAGGSETQYF.

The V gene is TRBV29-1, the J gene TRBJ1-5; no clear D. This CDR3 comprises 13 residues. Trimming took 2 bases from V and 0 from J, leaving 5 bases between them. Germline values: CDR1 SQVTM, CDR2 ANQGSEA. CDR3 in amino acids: CSVEQDSNQPQHF. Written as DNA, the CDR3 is TGCAGCGTTGAACAAGATAGCAATCAGCCCCAGCATTTT.

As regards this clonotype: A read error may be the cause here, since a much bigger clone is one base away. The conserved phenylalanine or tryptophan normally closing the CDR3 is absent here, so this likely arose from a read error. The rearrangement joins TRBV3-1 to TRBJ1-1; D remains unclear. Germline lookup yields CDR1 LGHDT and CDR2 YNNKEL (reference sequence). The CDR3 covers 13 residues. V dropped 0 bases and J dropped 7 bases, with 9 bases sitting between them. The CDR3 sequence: CASSQDWEDEAFL. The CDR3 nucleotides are TGTGCCAGCAGCCAAGATTGGGAGGATGAAGCTTTCTTG.

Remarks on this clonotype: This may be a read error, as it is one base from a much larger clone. CDR3 sequence: CASSLASLASYQEIQYF. DNA for the CDR3: TGTGCCAGCAGCTTAGCATCGCTAGCTTCGTACCAAGAGATCCAGTACTTC. V and J are TRBV11-1 and TRBJ2-5; maybe TRBD2 (5 bases). Germline V CDR1 and CDR2: SGHAT, FQDESV (reference sequence). The CDR3 is 17 residues long. Supplemented by reference TRBV11-1 and TRBJ2-5, the full variable domain reads EAEVAQSPRYKITEKSQAVAFWCDPISGHATLYWYRQILGQGPELLVQFQDESVVDDSQLPKDRFSAERLKGVDSTLKIQPAELGDSAMYLCASSLASLASYQEIQYFGPGTRLLVL.

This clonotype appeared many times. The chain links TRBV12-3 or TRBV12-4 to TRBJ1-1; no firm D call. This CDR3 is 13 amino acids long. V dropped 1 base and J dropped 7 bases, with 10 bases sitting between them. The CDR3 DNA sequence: TGTGCCAGCAGTTTAGGGCAGGCTTATGAAGCTTTCTTT. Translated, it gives CASSLGQAYEAFF.

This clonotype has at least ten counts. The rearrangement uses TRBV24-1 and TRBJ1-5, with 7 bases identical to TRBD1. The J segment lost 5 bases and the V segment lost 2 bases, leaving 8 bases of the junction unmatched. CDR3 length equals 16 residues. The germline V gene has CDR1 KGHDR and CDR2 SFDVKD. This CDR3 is CATSDSRQGWDQPQHF. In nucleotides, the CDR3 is TGTGCCACCAGTGATTCAAGACAGGGCTGGGATCAGCCCCAGCATTTT.

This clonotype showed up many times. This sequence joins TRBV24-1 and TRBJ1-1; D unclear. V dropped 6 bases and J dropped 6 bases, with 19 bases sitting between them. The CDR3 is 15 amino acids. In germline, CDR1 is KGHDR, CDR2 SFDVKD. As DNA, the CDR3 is TGTGCCACCAGTCCCAGTTCGGGAAATGGGGCTGAAGCTTTCTTT. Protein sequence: CATSPSSGNGAEAFF.

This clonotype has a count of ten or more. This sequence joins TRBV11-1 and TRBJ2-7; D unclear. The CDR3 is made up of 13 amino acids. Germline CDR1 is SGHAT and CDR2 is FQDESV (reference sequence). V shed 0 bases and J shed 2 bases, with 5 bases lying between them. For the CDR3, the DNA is TGTGCCAGCAGCTTAGCGGGAACCTACGAGCAGTACTTC. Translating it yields CASSLAGTYEQYF. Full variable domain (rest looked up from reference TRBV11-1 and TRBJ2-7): EAEVAQSPRYKITEKSQAVAFWCDPISGHATLYWYRQILGQGPELLVQFQDESVVDDSQLPKDRFSAERLKGVDSTLKIQPAELGDSAMYLCASSLAGTYEQYFGPGTRLTVT.

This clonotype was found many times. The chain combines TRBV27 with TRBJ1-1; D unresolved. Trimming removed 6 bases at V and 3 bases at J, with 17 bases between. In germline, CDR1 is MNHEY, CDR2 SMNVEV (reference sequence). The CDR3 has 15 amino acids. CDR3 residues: CASSQSSERDTEAFF. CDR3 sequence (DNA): TGTGCCAGCAGCCAATCTTCCGAGAGGGACACTGAAGCTTTCTTT.

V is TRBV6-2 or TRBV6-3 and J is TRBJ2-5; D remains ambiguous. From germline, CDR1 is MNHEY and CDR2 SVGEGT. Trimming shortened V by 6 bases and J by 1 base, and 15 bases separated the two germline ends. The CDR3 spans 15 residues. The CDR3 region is CASRDRTNPQETQYF. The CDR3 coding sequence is TGTGCCAGCAGGGATAGGACCAATCCCCAAGAGACCCAGTACTTC.

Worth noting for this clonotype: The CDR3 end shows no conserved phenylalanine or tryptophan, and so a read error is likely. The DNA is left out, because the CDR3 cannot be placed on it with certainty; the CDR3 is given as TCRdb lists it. This CDR3 reads CASSTGTGNQPQQL. This rearrangement joins TRBV12-3 or TRBV12-4 to TRBJ1-5; TRBD1, the table's D call, lacks a check against the DNA. With termini counted, the CDR3 has 14 amino acids.

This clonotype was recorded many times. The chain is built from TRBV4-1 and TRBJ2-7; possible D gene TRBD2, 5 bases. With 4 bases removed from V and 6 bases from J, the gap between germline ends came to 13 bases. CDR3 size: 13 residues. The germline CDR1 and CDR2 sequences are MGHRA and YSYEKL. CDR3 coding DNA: TGCGCCAGCAGCCGCGGACTCCCATTCGAGCAGTACTTC. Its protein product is CASSRGLPFEQYF.

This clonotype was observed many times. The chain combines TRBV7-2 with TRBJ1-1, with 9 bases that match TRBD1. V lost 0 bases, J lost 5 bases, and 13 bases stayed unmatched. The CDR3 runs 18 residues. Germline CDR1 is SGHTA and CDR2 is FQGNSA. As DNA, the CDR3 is TGTGCCAGCAGCTTAGCCTCCCCCTTACAGGGGGCGAGGACTGAAGCTTTCTTT. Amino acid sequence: CASSLASPLQGARTEAFF. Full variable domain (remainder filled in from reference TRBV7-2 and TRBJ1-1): GAGVSQSPSNKVTEKGKDVELRCDPISGHTALYWYRQSLGQGLEFLIYFQGNSAPDKSGLPSDRFSAERTGGSVSTLTIQRTQQEDSAVYLCASSLASPLQGARTEAFFGQGTRLTVV.

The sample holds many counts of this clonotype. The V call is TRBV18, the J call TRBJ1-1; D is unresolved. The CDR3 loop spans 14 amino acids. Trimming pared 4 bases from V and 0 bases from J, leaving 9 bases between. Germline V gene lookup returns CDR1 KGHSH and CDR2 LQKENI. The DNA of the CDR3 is TGTGCCAGCTCACTACAACAGATGAACACTGAAGCTTTCTTT. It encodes CASSLQQMNTEAFF.

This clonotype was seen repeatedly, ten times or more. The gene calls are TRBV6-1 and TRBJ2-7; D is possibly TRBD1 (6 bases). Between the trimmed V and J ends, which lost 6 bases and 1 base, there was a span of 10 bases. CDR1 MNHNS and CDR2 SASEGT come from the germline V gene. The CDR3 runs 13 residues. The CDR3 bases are TGTGCCAGCAGATTTACAGGGTCCTACGAGCAGTACTTC. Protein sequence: CASRFTGSYEQYF.

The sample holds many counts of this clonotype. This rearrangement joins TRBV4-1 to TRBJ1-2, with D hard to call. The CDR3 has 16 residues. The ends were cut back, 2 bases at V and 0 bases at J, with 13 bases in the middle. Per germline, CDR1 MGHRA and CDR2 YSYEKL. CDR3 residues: CASSQSPRGTNYGYTF. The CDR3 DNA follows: TGCGCCAGCAGCCAAAGTCCTAGAGGTACTAACTATGGCTACACCTTC.

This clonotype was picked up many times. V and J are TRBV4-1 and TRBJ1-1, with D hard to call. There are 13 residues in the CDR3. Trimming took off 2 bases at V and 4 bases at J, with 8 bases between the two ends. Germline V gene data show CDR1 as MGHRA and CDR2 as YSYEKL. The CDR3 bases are TGCGCCAGCAGCCAAATGAGGATCACTGAAGCTTTCTTT. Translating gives CASSQMRITEAFF.

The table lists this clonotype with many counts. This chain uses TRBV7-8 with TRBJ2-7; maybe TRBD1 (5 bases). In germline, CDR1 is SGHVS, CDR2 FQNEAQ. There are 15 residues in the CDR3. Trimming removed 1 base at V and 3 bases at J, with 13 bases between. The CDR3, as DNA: TGTGCCAGCAGCTTAGAGGTAGGGGCAGTCTACGAGCAGTACTTC. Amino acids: CASSLEVGAVYEQYF.